This T cell receptor (beta chain) was sequenced in a study of response to subunit inactivated influenza vaccine. Whole-study results and caveats: Each seasonal flu vaccination may recruit only limited new T cells, authors suggested.

This clonotype has just a few counts. Its matching antigen is unknown. TCRdb re-called the RT-PCR reads with MiXCR, one entry per CDR3 protein. The sample includes about 310,000 distinct CDR3 sequences, approximately 20% of them seen just once. V gave up 3 bases and J gave up 7 bases; unmatched junction bases: 9. The CDR3 contains 15 residues. Germline V CDR1 and CDR2: MNHEY, SMNVEV (reference sequence). The rearrangement uses TRBV27 and TRBJ2-1; 7 bases fit TRBD2. The clonotype comes from a man in his fifties or sixties who received an inactivated influenza vaccine. This specimen was PBMCs from blood, taken less than 22 months after vaccination. CDR3: CASSFAAGDSNEQFF. The DNA of the CDR3 is TGTGCCAGCAGTTTTGCGGCGGGAGACAGTAATGAGCAGTTCTTC.